These 18 T cell receptor beta chains were all obtained from the same sample, sequenced in a study of control samples from healthy donors and cancer patients (dated by TCRdb to the early 2020s). The library came from the immunoSEQ multiplex PCR assay. TCRdb provides this immuneACCESS table in a form limited to in-frame rearrangements. Some clones are lacking; in checked studies, under half of them reflect an unresolved V gene, and why the rest are absent is not known. Present in this sample are roughly 120,000 clones, about 83% of which were seen just once. Jointly, the top ten make up 9.5% to 13% of the sample. The source material was blood. The origin of the receptors is a man aged 25-45 years in good health.

The V and J genes are TRBV2 and TRBJ1-2; no definite D call. From germline, CDR1 is SNHLY and CDR2 FYNNEI. V gave up 4 bases and J gave up 3 bases, with 6 bases separating them. The CDR3 is made up of 12 amino acids. The CDR3 DNA follows: TGTGCCAGCAGTGCGGGTCACTATGGCTACACCTTC. Translating gives CASSAGHYGYTF.

Comment on this clone: The identical CDR3 is also encoded by other nucleotide sequences in the sample. The chain has TRBV5-1 and TRBJ2-5; D possibly corresponds to TRBD2 (7 bases). CDR3 length: 14 residues. The V and J ends lost 0 bases and 4 bases respectively, with 10 bases between them. The germline CDR1 and CDR2 sequences are SGHRS and YFSETQ. CDR3 nucleotides: TGCGCCAGCAGCTTGGCGGGGGGCCGAGAGACCCAGTACTTC. It translates to CASSLAGGRETQYF.

The chain combines TRBV6-5 with TRBJ1-6; D possibly corresponds to TRBD1 (5 bases). The CDR3 contains 14 residues. The V gene's germline CDR1 is MNHEY and CDR2 SVGAGI. Trimming shortened V by 7 bases and J by 10 bases, and 17 bases separated the two germline ends. The CDR3 nucleotides read TGTGCCAGCACCTCCCAGGGTGTCGGATCACCCCTCCACTTT. Protein sequence: CASTSQGVGSPLHF.

The V gene is TRBV12-3 or TRBV12-4, the J gene TRBJ2-1; TRBD1 matches 9 bases. Trimming at V came to 6 bases and at J to 15 bases, leaving 6 bases not matched to a gene. This CDR3 has 11 amino acids. CDR3 sequence reads: CASSRGTGRFF. The CDR3 coding sequence is TGTGCCAGCAGCCGCGGGACAGGGCGGTTCTTC.

The chain links TRBV19 to TRBJ1-5; unclear D gene. The CDR3 runs 13 residues. V was shortened by 4 bases and J by 3 bases, with 7 bases between the two germline ends. Germline V gene data show CDR1 as LNHDA and CDR2 as SQIVND (reference sequence). CDR3: CASSKQANQPQHF. For the CDR3, the DNA is TGTGCCAGTAGTAAGCAGGCCAATCAGCCCCAGCATTTT.

This chain connects TRBV4-1 to TRBJ1-3; D perhaps matches TRBD1 (5 bases). CDR3 length: 15 residues. CDR1 is MGHRA, CDR2 YSYEKL, per germline. V was pared by 0 bases and J by 8 bases, with 14 bases between. Here the CDR3 DNA reads TGCGCCAGCAGCCAAGAAGGGGCTCTGATCTACACCATATATTTT. It encodes CASSQEGALIYTIYF.

The V call is TRBV9, the J call TRBJ1-3; TRBD1 might be the D (6 bases). V was shortened by 4 bases and J by 0 bases, with 14 bases between the two germline ends. Germline CDR1 SGDLS, CDR2 YYNGEE. The CDR3 runs 16 residues. The CDR3 nucleotides are TGTGCCAGCAGCACCTCGACAGGATCCTCTGGAAACACCATATATTTT. It is translated as CASSTSTGSSGNTIYF.

The chain has TRBV7-3 and TRBJ2-3; D is undetermined. Germline CDR1 is SGHTA and CDR2 is FQGTGA. V was trimmed by 2 bases and J by 2 bases, leaving 11 bases between them. The CDR3 runs 15 residues. CDR3 nucleotide sequence: TGTGCCAGCAGCTTAGTGGGCGTGTACACAGATACGCAGTATTTT. Protein: CASSLVGVYTDTQYF.

The CDR3 here is CASRQGRNGYTF. DNA for the CDR3: TGTGCCAGTAGACAGGGGAGGAATGGCTACACCTTC. The chain carries TRBV13 and TRBJ1-2; 8 bases are a match to TRBD1. V lost 9 bases to trimming and J lost 6 bases; unmatched junction nucleotides: 6. CDR3 size: 12 residues. Germline CDR1 reads PRHDT; CDR2 reads FYEKMQ (reference sequence).

The rearrangement uses TRBV18 and TRBJ2-2; D is undetermined. V gave up 2 bases and J gave up 10 bases, with 5 bases separating them. Germline CDR1 reads KGHSH; CDR2 reads LQKENI. The CDR3 contains 11 residues. The CDR3 reads CASSPGAELFF. CDR3 nucleotide sequence: TGTGCCAGCTCACCAGGCGCGGAGCTGTTTTTT.

The genes are TRBV2 and TRBJ1-2, with D tentatively TRBD1 (5 bases). Trimming pared 6 bases from V and 4 bases from J, leaving 18 bases between. The CDR3 contains 15 residues. In germline, CDR1 is SNHLY, CDR2 FYNNEI. The DNA of the CDR3 is TGTGCCAGCAGCGGGACCGCTCGAGTGGGCTATGGCTACACCTTC. Its protein product is CASSGTARVGYGYTF.

The chain couples TRBV4-2 to TRBJ2-1; 8 positions match TRBD2. V was clipped by 8 bases and J by 2 bases; unmatched bases: 8. The CDR3 contains 15 residues. From germline, CDR1 is LGHNA and CDR2 YNFKEQ. The CDR3 coding sequence is TGTGCCAGCGCCGGGGCGGGGGGCCCCTACAATGAGCAGTTCTTC. Its translation is CASAGAGGPYNEQFF.

This chain connects TRBV3-1 (or the pseudogene TRBV3-2) to TRBJ2-3; perhaps TRBD2 as D (5 bases). Germline V lookup: CDR1 LGHDT, CDR2 YNNKEL (reference sequence). This CDR3 region has 13 residues. V was cut by 4 bases and J by 8 bases, with 13 bases left in between. The CDR3: CASSLRDSGTQYF. The CDR3 region has the DNA TGTGCCAGCAGCCTCCGGGATTCGGGTACGCAGTATTTT.

This chain connects TRBV3-1 (or the pseudogene TRBV3-2) to TRBJ2-1, with 11 nucleotides matching TRBD1. Trimming removed 0 bases from V and 12 bases from J; junction bases left unmatched: 13. Germline values: CDR1 LGHDT, CDR2 YNNKEL (reference sequence). There are 17 residues in the CDR3. This CDR3 reads CASSQDLGTGGAQVQFF. The CDR3 DNA reads TGTGCCAGCAGCCAAGATCTAGGGACAGGGGGGGCTCAAGTGCAGTTCTTC.

The chain links TRBV7-3 to TRBJ2-1; tentative D call: TRBD2 (6 bases). V was trimmed by 5 bases and J by 3 bases, leaving 11 bases between them. Germline CDR1 is SGHTA and CDR2 is FQGTGA. This CDR3 is built from 14 residues. CDR3 amino acids: CASSRAGGYNEQFF. The DNA for the CDR3 is TGTGCCAGCAGCAGGGCCGGGGGCTACAATGAGCAGTTCTTC.

The DNA for the CDR3 is TGTGCCATCAGTGAGTCGAAGGAACAGCCCCAGCATTTT. Protein sequence: CAISESKEQPQHF. The genes are TRBV10-3 and TRBJ1-5; D not resolved. This CDR3 contains 13 residues. The ends were cut back, 0 bases at V and 7 bases at J, with 7 bases in the middle. CDR1 is ENHRY and CDR2 is SYGVKD in the germline V gene.

The rearrangement joins TRBV10-3 to TRBJ1-1; D is unresolved. CDR3 length equals 16 residues. Germline CDR1 is ENHRY and CDR2 is SYGVKD. V shed 2 bases and J shed 2 bases, with 15 bases lying between them. CDR3 in amino acids: CAISENQAAFNTEAFF. The CDR3 bases are TGTGCCATCAGTGAGAATCAGGCGGCATTCAACACTGAAGCTTTCTTT.

V usage is TRBV7-8 and J usage is TRBJ1-1, with D unclear. This CDR3 is 19 amino acids long. The V and J ends lost 8 bases and 0 bases respectively, with 28 bases between them. Germline CDR1 SGHVS, CDR2 FQNEAQ. The chain's CDR3 is CASGRTFGNGNELNTEAFF. The CDR3 nucleotides read TGTGCCAGCGGTAGGACCTTTGGAAATGGGAATGAACTGAACACTGAAGCTTTCTTT.